This TCR beta chain comes out of a study of T cell changes during pregnancy in multiple sclerosis. Sequencing used immunoSEQ multiplex PCR; TCRdb keeps in-frame clones, though not all of them. The sample lists 25,000 to 35,000 clones; roughly 87% were seen once. The CDR3 has 15 amino acids. Germline CDR1 and CDR2: SGDLS and YYNGEE. The trim removed 3 bases at V and 3 bases at J, leaving 3 bases unmatched. This sequence was found in a female donor with multiple sclerosis, enrolled in a pregnancy study. The sequenced sample was CD8+ T cells from peripheral blood mononuclear cells, obtained in the second trimester of pregnancy. The rearrangement uses TRBV9 and TRBJ2-3, with TRBD2 matching 11 bases. CDR3 sequence reads: CASSDGLAGTDTQYF. The CDR3 coding sequence is TGTGCCAGCAGCGACGGACTAGCGGGTACAGATACGCAGTATTTT.